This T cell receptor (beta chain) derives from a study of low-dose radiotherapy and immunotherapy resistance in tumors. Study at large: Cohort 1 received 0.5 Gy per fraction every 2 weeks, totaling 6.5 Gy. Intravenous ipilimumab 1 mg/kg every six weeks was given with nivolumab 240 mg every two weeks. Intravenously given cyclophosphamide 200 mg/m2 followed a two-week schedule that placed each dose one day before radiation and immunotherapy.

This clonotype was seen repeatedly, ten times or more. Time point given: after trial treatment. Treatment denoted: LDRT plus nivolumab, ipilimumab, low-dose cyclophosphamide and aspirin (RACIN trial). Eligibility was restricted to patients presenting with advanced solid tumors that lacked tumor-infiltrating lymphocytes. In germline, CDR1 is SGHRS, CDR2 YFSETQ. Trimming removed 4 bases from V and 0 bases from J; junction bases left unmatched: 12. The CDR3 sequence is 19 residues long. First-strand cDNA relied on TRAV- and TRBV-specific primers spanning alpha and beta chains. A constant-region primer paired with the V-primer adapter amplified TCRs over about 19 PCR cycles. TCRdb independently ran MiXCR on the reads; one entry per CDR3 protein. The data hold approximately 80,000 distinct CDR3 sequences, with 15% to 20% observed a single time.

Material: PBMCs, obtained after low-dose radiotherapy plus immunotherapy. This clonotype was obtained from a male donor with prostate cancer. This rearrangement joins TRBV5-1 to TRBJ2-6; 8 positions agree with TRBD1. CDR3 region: CASSGGAGGSISGANVLTF. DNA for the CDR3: TGCGCCAGCAGCGGCGGGGCAGGGGGCTCGATCTCTGGGGCCAACGTCCTGACTTTC. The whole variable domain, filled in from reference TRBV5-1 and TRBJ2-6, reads KAGVTQTPRYLIKTRGQQVTLSCSPISGHRSVSWYQQTPGQGLQFLFEYFSETQRNKGNFPGRFSGRQFSNSRSEMNVSTLELGDSALYLCASSGGAGGSISGANVLTFGAGSRLTVL.